These T cell receptor beta chains were read from a single sample in a study of T cell repertoires in cytomegalovirus infection. From the reads, TCRdb called clonotypes with MiXCR, one entry per CDR3 protein. The repertoire holds over 300,000 distinct CDR3 sequences, with 15% to 20% as singletons. Specimen: PBMCs. These receptors all stem from a human donor in good health (CMV status not recorded). Some clones in this sample may be carry-over from other donors' samples. CDR3s include the opening cysteine and the closing phenylalanine or tryptophan. The D gene is left open where the match is weak. Where a row states a size, it is once, few, many or the class of an expanded clone; other rows omit it.

TRBV4-1	TRBD1	many	TRBJ1-1	CASSRQGVNTEAFF	TGTGCCAGCAGTAGACAGGGGGTGAACACTGAAGCTTTCTTT
TRBV2	TRBD2	many	TRBJ2-4	CASKHGGGAKNIQYF	TGTGCCAGCAAGCATGGGGGGGGGGCCAAAAACATTCAGTACTTC
TRBV5-1	NA	few	TRBJ2-2	CASRVFAGELFF	TGCGCCAGCAGAGTCTTCGCCGGGGAGCTGTTTTTT
TRBV6-2/TRBV6-3	NA	few	TRBJ2-1	CASSYSWGSRSYNEQFF	TGTGCCAGCAGTTACTCGTGGGGCTCTAGGTCCTACAATGAGCAGTTCTTC
TRBV12-3/TRBV12-4	NA	many	TRBJ2-2	CASRVQGGDTGELFF	TGTGCCAGCAGGGTCCAGGGTGGGGACACCGGGGAGCTGTTTTTT
TRBV5-6	TRBD1	NA	TRBJ1-4	CASSTGTVNEKLFF	TGTGCCAGCAGCACCGGGACAGTTAATGAAAAACTGTTTTTT
TRBV7-2	TRBD1	many	TRBJ2-5	CASSHGQGSETQYF	TGTGCCAGCAGCCACGGACAGGGATCGGAGACCCAGTACTTC
TRBV6-8	NA	few	TRBJ1-3	CASSYTGLISGNTIYF	TGTGCCAGCAGTTATACAGGATTAATCTCTGGAAACACCATATATTTT
TRBV7-9	NA	few	TRBJ2-4	CASSLEAAGGKNIQYF	TGTGCCAGCAGCTTAGAGGCGGCAGGAGGCAAAAACATTCAGTACTTC
TRBV12-3/TRBV12-4	TRBD1	few	TRBJ2-2	CASSGQGATGELFF	TGTGCCAGCAGCGGACAGGGAGCCACCGGGGAGCTGTTTTTT
TRBV12-3/TRBV12-4	NA	many	TRBJ2-1	CASSPPLSYNEQFF	TGTGCCAGCAGCCCCCCCCTCTCCTACAATGAGCAGTTCTTC
TRBV7-9	NA	few	TRBJ2-5	CASSLVASTGETQYF	TGTGCCAGCAGCTTAGTGGCTAGCACCGGGGAGACCCAGTACTTC
TRBV7-9	NA	few	TRBJ1-1	CASSQPRNTEAFF	TGTGCCAGCAGCCAACCGAGGAACACTGAAGCTTTCTTT
TRBV7-2	NA	many	TRBJ1-1	CASSLAPRRAHEAFF	TGTGCCAGCAGCTTAGCGCCACGGAGGGCTCACGAAGCTTTCTTT
TRBV28	TRBD2	NA	TRBJ2-2	CASGLAGGTGELFF	TGTGCCAGCGGACTAGCGGGGGGCACCGGGGAGCTGTTTTTT
TRBV2	NA	many	TRBJ2-1	CASSTEYHNEQFF	TGTGCCAGCAGTACAGAGTACCACAATGAGCAGTTCTTC
TRBV6-5	NA	NA	TRBJ2-1	CASSPTGSPYNEQFF	TGTGCCAGCAGCCCGACTGGGTCCCCCTACAATGAGCAGTTCTTC
TRBV7-2	NA	many	TRBJ1-1	CASRPRQFTEAFF	TGTGCCAGCAGACCCAGACAGTTCACTGAAGCTTTCTTT
TRBV20-1	TRBD1	few	TRBJ1-3	CSARVQGGSGNTIYF	TGCAGTGCTAGAGTGCAGGGGGGCTCTGGAAACACCATATATTTT
TRBV10-2	NA	NA	TRBJ1-2	CASSEARRVFYGYTF	TGCGCCAGCAGTGAGGCCAGGAGGGTGTTCTATGGCTACACCTTC
TRBV13	NA	NA	TRBJ2-1	CASSLRQGPYNEQFF	TGTGCCAGCAGCTTACGCCAGGGCCCCTACAATGAGCAGTTCTTC
TRBV19	TRBD2	NA	TRBJ2-3	CATRGGATDTQYF	TGTGCCACTCGCGGGGGGGCCACAGATACGCAGTATTTT
TRBV7-2	NA	many	TRBJ1-1	CASSRSQGNTEAFF	TGTGCCAGCAGTCGGAGCCAGGGGAACACTGAAGCTTTCTTT
TRBV18	NA	NA	TRBJ2-6	CASSDEGGVLTF	TGTGCCAGCTCTGACGAAGGGGGCGTCCTGACTTTC
TRBV7-9	NA	many	TRBJ2-4	CASSFSSGSSKNIQYF	TGTGCCAGCAGCTTCTCGAGTGGAAGTTCCAAAAACATTCAGTACTTC
TRBV12-3/TRBV12-4	TRBD2	NA	TRBJ2-3	CASSGTSGGSTDTQYF	TGTGCCAGCAGTGGGACTAGCGGGGGGTCCACAGATACGCAGTATTTT
TRBV29-1	NA	few	TRBJ2-7	CSVGREPYEQYF	TGCAGCGTAGGCAGGGAGCCTTACGAGCAGTACTTC
TRBV6-1	NA	many	TRBJ1-2	CASSLQGGDDGYTF	TGTGCCAGCAGTTTACAGGGAGGTGATGATGGCTACACCTTC
TRBV12-3/TRBV12-4	NA	many	TRBJ1-1	CASSTGTLNTEAFF	TGTGCCAGCAGTACCGGGACACTCAACACTGAAGCTTTCTTT
TRBV7-9	NA	NA	TRBJ1-1	CASSFGSGSITEAFF	TGTGCCAGCAGCTTTGGGTCCGGCTCTATCACTGAAGCTTTCTTT
TRBV18	TRBD2	NA	TRBJ2-5	CASSIGRGSLQETQYF	TGTGCCAGCTCAATCGGGAGGGGATCCCTCCAAGAGACCCAGTACTTC
TRBV7-6	NA	many	TRBJ2-5	CASSFEAQETQYF	TGTGCCAGCAGCTTCGAAGCCCAAGAGACCCAGTACTTC
TRBV7-2	NA	many	TRBJ1-5	CASSLSGRNQPQHF	TGTGCCAGCAGCTTATCAGGCAGGAACCAGCCCCAGCATTTT
TRBV4-1	NA	NA	TRBJ1-6	CASSGSNSYNSPLHF	TGCGCCAGCAGCGGTTCAAACAGTTATAATTCACCCCTCCACTTT
TRBV12-3/TRBV12-4	TRBD2	many	TRBJ2-3	CASSLTSGGIRTDTQYF	TGTGCCAGCAGTCTGACTAGCGGGGGCATCAGGACAGATACGCAGTATTTT
TRBV4-1	NA	few	TRBJ2-3	CASSRVVATDTQYF	TGCGCCAGCAGCCGGGTTGTGGCAACAGATACGCAGTATTTT
TRBV20-1	NA	few	TRBJ2-3	CSAGGDTDTQYF	TGCAGTGCTGGAGGAGACACAGATACGCAGTATTTT
TRBV6-2/TRBV6-3	NA	NA	TRBJ1-1	CASSYSGGGDTEAFF	TGTGCCAGCAGTTATTCCGGGGGCGGTGACACTGAAGCTTTCTTT
TRBV12-3/TRBV12-4	NA	many	TRBJ1-1	CASSSPQQGNTEAFF	TGTGCCAGCAGTTCCCCTCAACAGGGGAACACTGAAGCTTTCTTT
TRBV28	NA	few	TRBJ1-1	CASSFVRGDTEAFF	TGTGCCAGCAGTTTCGTGAGGGGGGACACTGAAGCTTTCTTT
TRBV28	NA	NA	TRBJ2-7	CASSLGGRLIQRSYEQYF	TGTGCCAGCAGTTTAGGGGGTAGATTAATACAGCGGTCCTACGAGCAGTACTTC
TRBV27	NA	NA	TRBJ2-1	CASSFWRGATYNEQFF	TGTGCCAGCAGTTTTTGGAGGGGGGCAACCTACAATGAGCAGTTCTTC
TRBV7-2	NA	few	TRBJ2-5	CASSLGDRTETQYF	TGTGCCAGCAGCTTAGGGGATAGAACAGAGACCCAGTACTTC
TRBV20-1	TRBD2	NA	TRBJ2-3	CSARDPGGKGDTQYF	TGCAGTGCTAGAGATCCCGGGGGGAAGGGAGATACGCAGTATTTT
TRBV28	TRBD1	many	TRBJ2-6	CASSLAGTAHSGANVLTF	TGTGCCAGCAGTTTGGCCGGGACAGCGCACTCTGGGGCCAACGTCCTGACTTTC
TRBV19	NA	NA	TRBJ2-1	CASSIDWQGGEQFF	TGTGCCAGTAGTATAGATTGGCAGGGAGGTGAGCAGTTCTTC